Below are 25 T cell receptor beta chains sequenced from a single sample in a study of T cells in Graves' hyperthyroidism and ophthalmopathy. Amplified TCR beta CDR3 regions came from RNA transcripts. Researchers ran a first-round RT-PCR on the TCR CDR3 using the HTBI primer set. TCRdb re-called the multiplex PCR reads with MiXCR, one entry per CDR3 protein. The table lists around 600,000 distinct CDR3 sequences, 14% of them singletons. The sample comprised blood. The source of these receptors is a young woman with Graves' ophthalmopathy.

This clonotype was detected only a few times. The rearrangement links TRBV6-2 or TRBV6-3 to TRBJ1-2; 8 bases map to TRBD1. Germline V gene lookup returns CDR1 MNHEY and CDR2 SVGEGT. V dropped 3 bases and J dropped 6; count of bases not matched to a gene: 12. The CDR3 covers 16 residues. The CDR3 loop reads CASSYTPGQGVDGYTF. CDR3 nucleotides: TGTGCCAGCAGTTATACCCCCGGACAGGGAGTGGATGGCTACACCTTC.

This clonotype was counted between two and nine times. This CDR3 is CASSEFQREFSDTQYF. DNA for the CDR3: TGTGCCAGCAGTGAATTCCAGCGGGAGTTTTCAGATACGCAGTATTTT. This sequence joins TRBV25-1 and TRBJ2-3; 8 nucleotides agree with TRBD2. V lost 1 base and J lost 4; bases outside the gene matches: 7. The CDR3 totals 16 residues. The germline V gene has CDR1 MGHDK and CDR2 SYGVNS.

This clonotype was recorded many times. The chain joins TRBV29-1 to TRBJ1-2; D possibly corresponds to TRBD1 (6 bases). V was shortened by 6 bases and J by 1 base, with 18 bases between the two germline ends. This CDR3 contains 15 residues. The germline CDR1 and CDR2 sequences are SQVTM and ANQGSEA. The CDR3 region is CSVFRTTGDNYGYTF. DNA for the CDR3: TGCAGCGTCTTTAGGACGACAGGAGATAACTATGGCTACACCTTC.

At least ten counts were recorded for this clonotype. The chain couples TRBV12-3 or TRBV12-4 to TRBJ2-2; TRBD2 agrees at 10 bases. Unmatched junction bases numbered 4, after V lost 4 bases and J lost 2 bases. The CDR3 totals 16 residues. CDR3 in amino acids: CASSWTSGHNTGELFF. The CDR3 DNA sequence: TGTGCCAGCAGTTGGACTAGCGGACACAACACCGGGGAGCTGTTTTTT.

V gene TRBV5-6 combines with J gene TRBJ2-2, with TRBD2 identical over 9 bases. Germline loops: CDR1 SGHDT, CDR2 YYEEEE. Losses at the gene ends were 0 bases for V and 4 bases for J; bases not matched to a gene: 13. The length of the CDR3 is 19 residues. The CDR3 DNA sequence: TGTGCCAGCAGCTTGGTTGAGGGCGGAGCGGGAGGCGGCACCGGGGAGCTGTTTTTT. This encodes CASSLVEGGAGGGTGELFF. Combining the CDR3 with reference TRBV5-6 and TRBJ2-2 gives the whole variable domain DAGVTQSPTHLIKTRGQQVTLRCSPKSGHDTVSWYQQALGQGPQFIFQYYEEEERQRGNFPDRFSGHQFPNYSSELNVNALLLGDSALYLCASSLVEGGAGGGTGELFFGEGSRLTVL.

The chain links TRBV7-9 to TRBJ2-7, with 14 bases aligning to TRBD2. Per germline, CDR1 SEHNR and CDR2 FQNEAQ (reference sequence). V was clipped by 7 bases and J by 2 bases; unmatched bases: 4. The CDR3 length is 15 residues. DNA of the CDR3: TGTGCCAGCAAGGGACTAGCGGGAGCCGCCTACGAGCAGTACTTC. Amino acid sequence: CASKGLAGAAYEQYF.

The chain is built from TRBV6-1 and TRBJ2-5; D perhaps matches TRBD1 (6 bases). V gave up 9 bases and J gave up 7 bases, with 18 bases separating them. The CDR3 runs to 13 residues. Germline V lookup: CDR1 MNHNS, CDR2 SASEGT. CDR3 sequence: CASGQGRGGTQYF. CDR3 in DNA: TGTGCCAGTGGTCAAGGTCGAGGGGGGACCCAGTACTTC.

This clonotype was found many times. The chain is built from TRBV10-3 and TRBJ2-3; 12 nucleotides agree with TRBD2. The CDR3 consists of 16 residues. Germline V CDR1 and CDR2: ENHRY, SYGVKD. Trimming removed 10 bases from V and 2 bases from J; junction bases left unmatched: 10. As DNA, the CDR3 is TGTGCCACCTCCCGACTAGCGGGAGTGGACACAGATACGCAGTATTTT. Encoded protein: CATSRLAGVDTDTQYF.

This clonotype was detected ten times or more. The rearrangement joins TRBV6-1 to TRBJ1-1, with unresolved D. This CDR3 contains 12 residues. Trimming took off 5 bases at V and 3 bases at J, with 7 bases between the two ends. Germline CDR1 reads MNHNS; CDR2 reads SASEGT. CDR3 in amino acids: CASSSAYTEAFF. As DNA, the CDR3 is TGTGCCAGCAGTTCGGCTTACACTGAAGCTTTCTTT.

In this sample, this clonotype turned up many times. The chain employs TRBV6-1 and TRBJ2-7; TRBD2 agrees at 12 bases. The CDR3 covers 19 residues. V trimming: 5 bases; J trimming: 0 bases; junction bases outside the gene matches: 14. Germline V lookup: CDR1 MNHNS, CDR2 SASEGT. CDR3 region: CASSYGGLAGGRSSYEQYF. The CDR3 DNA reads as TGTGCCAGCAGTTACGGTGGGCTAGCGGGAGGGAGGAGCTCCTACGAGCAGTACTTC.

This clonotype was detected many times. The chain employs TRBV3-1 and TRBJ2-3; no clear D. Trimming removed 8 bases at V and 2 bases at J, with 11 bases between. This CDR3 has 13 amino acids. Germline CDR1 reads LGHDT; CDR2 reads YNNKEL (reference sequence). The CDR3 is CASGPISTDTQYF. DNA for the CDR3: TGTGCCAGCGGCCCTATATCCACAGATACGCAGTATTTT.

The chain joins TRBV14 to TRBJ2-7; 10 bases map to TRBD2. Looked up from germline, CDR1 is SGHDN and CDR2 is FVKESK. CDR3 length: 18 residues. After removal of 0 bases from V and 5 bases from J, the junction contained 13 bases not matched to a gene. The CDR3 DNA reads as TGTGCCAGCAGCCAAGAGCCTAGCGGGAGCCTTCGGGGGGACGAGCAGTACTTC. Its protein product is CASSQEPSGSLRGDEQYF.

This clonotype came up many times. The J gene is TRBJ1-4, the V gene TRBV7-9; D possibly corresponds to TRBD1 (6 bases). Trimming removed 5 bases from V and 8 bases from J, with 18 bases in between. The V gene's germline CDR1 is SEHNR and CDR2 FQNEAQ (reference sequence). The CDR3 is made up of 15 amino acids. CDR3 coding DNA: TGTGCCAGCAGCATCGAACAGGGTGTCGAGGAAAAACTGTTTTTT. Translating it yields CASSIEQGVEEKLFF.

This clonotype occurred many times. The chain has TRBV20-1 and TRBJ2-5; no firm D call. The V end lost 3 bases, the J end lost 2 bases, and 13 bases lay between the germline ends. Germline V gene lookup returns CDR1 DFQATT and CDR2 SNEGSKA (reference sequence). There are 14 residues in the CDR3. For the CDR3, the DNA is TGCAGTGCTAGTCCCCCGCAGTATCAAGAGACCCAGTACTTC. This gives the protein CSASPPQYQETQYF.

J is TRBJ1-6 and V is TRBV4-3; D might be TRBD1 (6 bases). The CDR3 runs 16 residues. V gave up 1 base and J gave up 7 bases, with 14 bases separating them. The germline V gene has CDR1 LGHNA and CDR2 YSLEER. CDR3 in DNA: TGCGCCAGCAGCCAAGGGCAGGGGAATTGGAATTCACCCCTCCACTTT. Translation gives CASSQGQGNWNSPLHF.

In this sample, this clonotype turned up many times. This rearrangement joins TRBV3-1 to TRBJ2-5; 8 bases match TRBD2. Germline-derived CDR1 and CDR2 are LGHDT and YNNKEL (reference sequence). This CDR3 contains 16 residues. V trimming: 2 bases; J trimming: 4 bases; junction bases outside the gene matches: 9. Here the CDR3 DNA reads TGTGCCAGCAGCCAACAGGGACTAGTGGTGGGAGAGACCCAGTACTTC. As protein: CASSQQGLVVGETQYF.

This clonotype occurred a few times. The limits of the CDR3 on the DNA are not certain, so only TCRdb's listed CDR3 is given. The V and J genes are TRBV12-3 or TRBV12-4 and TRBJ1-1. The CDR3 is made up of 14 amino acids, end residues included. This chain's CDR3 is CASSFFGVGTEATF.

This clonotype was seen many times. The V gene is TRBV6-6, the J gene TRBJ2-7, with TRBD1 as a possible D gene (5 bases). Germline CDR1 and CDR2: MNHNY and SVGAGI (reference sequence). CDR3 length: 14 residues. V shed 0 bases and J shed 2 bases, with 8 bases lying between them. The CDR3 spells CASSYSYRTYEQYF. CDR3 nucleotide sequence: TGTGCCAGCAGTTACTCGTACAGGACCTACGAGCAGTACTTC.

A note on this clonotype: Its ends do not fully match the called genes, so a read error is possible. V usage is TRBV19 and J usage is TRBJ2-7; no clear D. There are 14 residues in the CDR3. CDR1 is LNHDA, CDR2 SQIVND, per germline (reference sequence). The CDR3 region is CASSIQLVAYEQYF. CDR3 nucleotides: TGCGCCAGTAGTATCCAGCTGGTAGCCTACGAGCAGTACTTC.

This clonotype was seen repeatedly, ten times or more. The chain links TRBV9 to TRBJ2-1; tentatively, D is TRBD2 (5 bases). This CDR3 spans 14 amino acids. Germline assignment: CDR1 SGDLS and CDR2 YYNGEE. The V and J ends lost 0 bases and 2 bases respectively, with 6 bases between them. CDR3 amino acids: CASSVATTYNEQFF. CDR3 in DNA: TGTGCCAGCAGCGTAGCGACTACCTACAATGAGCAGTTCTTC.

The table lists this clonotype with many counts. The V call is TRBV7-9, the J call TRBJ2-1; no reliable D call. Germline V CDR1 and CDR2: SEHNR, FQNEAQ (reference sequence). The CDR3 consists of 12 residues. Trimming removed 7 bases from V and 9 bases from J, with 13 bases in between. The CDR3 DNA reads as TGTGCCAGCATTGGTGGTAGAGGTGAGCAGTTCTTC. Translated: CASIGGRGEQFF.

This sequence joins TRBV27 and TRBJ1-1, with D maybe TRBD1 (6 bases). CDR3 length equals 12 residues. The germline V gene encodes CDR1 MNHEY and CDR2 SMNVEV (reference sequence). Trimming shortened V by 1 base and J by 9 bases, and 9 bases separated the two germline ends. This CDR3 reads CASSLLGQKAFF. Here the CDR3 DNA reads TGTGCCAGCAGTTTATTGGGACAAAAAGCTTTCTTT.

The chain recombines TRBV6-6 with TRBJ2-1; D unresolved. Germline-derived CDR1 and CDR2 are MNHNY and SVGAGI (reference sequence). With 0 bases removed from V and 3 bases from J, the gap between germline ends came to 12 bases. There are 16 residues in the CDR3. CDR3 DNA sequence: TGTGCCAGCAGTTACTCCGGTCGTACCTTCTACAATGAGCAGTTCTTC. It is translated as CASSYSGRTFYNEQFF.

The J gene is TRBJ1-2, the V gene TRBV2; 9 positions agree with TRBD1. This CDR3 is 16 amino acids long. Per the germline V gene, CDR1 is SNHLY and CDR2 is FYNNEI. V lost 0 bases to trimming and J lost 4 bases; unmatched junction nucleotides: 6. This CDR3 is CASSEAAQGAGYGYTF. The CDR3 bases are TGTGCCAGCAGTGAAGCCGCACAGGGGGCAGGCTATGGCTACACCTTC.

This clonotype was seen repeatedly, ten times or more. In DNA, the CDR3 is TGTGCCAGCAGTTCTGGGTCTGGGGGGAATACGCAGTATTTT. Translating it yields CASSSGSGGNTQYF. V is TRBV6-1 and J is TRBJ2-3, with D possibly TRBD2 on 6 matching bases. The V gene's germline CDR1 is MNHNS and CDR2 SASEGT. Between the trimmed V and J ends, which lost 5 bases and 7 bases, there was a span of 16 bases. The CDR3 is made up of 14 amino acids.